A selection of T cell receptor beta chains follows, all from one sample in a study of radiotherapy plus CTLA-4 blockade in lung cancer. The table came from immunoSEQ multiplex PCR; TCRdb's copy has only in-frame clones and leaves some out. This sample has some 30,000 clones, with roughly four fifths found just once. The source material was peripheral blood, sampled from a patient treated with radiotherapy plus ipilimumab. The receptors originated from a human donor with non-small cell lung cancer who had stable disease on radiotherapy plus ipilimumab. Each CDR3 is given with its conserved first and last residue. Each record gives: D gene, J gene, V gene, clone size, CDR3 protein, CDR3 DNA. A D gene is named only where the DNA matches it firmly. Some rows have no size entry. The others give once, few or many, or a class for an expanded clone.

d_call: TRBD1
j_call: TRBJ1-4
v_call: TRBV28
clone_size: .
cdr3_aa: CASSNRGTGVEKLFF
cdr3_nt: TGTGCCAGCAGTAATAGGGGGACAGGGGTAGAAAAACTGTTTTTT

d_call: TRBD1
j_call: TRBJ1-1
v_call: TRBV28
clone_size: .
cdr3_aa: CASSFSLGGQRAEAFF
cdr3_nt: TGTGCCAGCAGTTTTTCTCTAGGGGGACAGAGGGCTGAAGCTTTCTTT

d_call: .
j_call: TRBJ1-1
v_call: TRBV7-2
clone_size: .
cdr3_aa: CASSLILGDTEAFF
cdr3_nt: TGTGCCAGCAGCTTAATTCTAGGGGACACTGAAGCTTTCTTT

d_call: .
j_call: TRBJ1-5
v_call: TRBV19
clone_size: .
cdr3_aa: CASTQVEFSVAQPQHF
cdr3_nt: TGTGCCAGCACACAGGTAGAGTTTTCTGTAGCTCAGCCCCAGCATTTT

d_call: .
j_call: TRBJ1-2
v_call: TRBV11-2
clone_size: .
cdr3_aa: CASSQGGVIGYTF
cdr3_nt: TGTGCCAGCAGCCAGGGCGGGGTAATAGGCTACACCTTC

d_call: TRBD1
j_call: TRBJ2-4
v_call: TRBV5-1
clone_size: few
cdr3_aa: CASSPDRPWVQYF
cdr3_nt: TGCGCCAGCAGCCCGGACAGGCCCTGGGTTCAGTACTTC

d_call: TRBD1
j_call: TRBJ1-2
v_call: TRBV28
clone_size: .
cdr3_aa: CASNLPGQGNYGYTF
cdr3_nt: TGTGCCAGCAATCTCCCGGGACAGGGGAACTATGGCTACACCTTC

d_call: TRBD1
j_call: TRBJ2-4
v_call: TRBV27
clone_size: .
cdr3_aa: CASSFSDRVGGIQYF
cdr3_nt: TGTGCCAGCAGTTTCTCCGACAGGGTAGGCGGCATTCAGTACTTC

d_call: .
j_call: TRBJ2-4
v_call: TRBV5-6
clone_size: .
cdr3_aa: CASSPGFENIQYF
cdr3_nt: TGTGCCAGCAGTCCCGGGTTTGAAAACATTCAGTACTTC

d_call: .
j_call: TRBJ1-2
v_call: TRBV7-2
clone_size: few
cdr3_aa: CASSLVQGMNYGYTF
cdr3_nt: TGTGCCAGCAGCTTAGTCCAGGGGATGAACTATGGCTACACCTTC

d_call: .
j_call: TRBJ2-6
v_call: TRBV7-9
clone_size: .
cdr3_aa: CASSPGALGANVLTF
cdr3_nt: TGTGCCAGCAGCCCCGGGGCACTTGGGGCCAACGTCCTGACTTTC

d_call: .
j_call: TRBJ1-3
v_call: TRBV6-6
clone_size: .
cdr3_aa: CASSYSAGVGNTIYF
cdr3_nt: TGTGCCAGCAGTTACAGTGCAGGAGTCGGAAACACCATATATTTT

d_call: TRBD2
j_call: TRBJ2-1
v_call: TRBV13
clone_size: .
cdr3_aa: CASSLGRGAYNEQFF
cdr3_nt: TGTGCCAGCAGCTTAGGCCGGGGGGCCTACAATGAGCAGTTCTTC

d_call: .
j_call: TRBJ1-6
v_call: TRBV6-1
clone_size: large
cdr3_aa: CASSEEVGQGGPLHF
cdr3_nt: TGTGCCAGCAGTGAAGAGGTCGGCCAGGGAGGCCCCCTCCACTTT

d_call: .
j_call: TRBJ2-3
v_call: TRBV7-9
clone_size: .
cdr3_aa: CASTSTGGDTQYF
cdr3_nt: TGTGCCAGCACCTCAACAGGTGGAGATACGCAGTATTTT

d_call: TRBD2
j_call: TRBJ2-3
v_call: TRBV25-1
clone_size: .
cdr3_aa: CASSDRGGSTDTQYF
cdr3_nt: TGTGCCAGCAGTGATCGGGGGGGGAGCACAGATACGCAGTATTTT

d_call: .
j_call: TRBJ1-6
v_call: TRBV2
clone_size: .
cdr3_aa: CASSNTNSPLHF
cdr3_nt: TGTGCCAGCAGTAACACCAATTCACCCCTCCACTTT

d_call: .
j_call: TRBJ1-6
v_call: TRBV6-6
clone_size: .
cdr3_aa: CASRLLQGGSPLHF
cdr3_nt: TGTGCCAGCAGACTATTACAGGGCGGCTCACCCCTCCACTTT

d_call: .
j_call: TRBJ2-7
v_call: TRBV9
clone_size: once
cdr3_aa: CASSVETDYEQYF
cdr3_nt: TGTGCCAGCAGCGTAGAGACAGACTACGAGCAGTACTTC

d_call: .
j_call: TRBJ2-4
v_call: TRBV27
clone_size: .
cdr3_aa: CASSLFGENIQYF
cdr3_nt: TGTGCCAGCAGTTTATTTGGGGAAAACATTCAGTACTTC

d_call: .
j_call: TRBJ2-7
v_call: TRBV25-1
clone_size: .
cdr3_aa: CASGDGSYEQYF
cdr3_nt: TGTGCCAGCGGGGACGGCTCCTACGAGCAGTACTTC

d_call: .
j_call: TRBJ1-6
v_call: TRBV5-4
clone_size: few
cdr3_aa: CASSVGGRTYNSPLHF
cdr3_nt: TGTGCCAGCAGCGTGGGCGGACGGACCTATAATTCACCCCTCCACTTT

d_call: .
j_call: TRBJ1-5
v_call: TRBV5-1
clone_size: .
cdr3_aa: CASSPVGGSRQPQHF
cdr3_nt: TGCGCCAGCAGCCCAGTGGGAGGGTCACGGCAGCCCCAGCATTTT

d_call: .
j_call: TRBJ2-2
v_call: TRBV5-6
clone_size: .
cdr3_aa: CASTLLTNTGELFF
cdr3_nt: TGTGCCAGCACCCTTCTCACGAACACCGGGGAGCTGTTTTTT

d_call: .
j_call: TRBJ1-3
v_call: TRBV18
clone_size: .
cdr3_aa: CASSRTDSGNTIYF
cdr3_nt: TGTGCCAGCTCAAGGACTGACTCTGGAAACACCATATATTTT

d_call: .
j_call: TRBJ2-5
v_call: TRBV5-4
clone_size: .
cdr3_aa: CASTLRGNQETQYF
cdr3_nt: TGTGCCAGCACCCTGCGGGGAAACCAAGAGACCCAGTACTTC

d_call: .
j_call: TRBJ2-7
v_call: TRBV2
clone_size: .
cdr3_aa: CASSDAGVRDEQYF
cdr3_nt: TGTGCCAGCAGCGACGCAGGGGTTCGAGACGAGCAGTACTTC

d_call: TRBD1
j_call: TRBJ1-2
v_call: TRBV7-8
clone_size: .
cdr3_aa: CASSSRGRGANYGYTF
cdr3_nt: TGTGCCAGCAGCTCCAGGGGGCGAGGAGCTAACTATGGCTACACCTTC